The 17 T cell receptor beta chains below all came from one sample that was sequenced in a study of low-dose radiotherapy and immunotherapy resistance in tumors. Sample time point: after trial treatment. The treatment here: LDRT plus nivolumab, ipilimumab, low-dose cyclophosphamide and aspirin (RACIN trial). TRAV- and TRBV-specific primers were used for first-strand cDNA, which covered alpha and beta chains. Both a constant-region primer and a V-primer adapter served to amplify TCRs across about 20 PCR cycles. TCRdb passed the reads through MiXCR, listing each CDR3 protein once. The table includes tens of thousands of distinct CDR3 sequences, less than 30% detected once. The material was PBMCs, obtained after low-dose radiotherapy plus immunotherapy. The receptors come from a male donor with prostate cancer.

This clonotype showed up just a few times. It is likely a read error: a sequence one base away is far more abundant. The genes are TRBV30 and TRBJ2-1, with 7 bases matching TRBD2. CDR1 GTSNPN and CDR2 SVGIG come from the germline V gene (reference sequence). V gave up 3 bases and J gave up 13 bases; unmatched junction bases: 9. This CDR3 comprises 12 residues. The CDR3 loop reads CAWRDLAETQFF. The CDR3 DNA reads TGTGCCTGGAGGGACCTAGCGGAGACCCAGTTCTTC.

This clonotype has only one observation. J is TRBJ1-1 and V is TRBV12-3 or TRBV12-4, with D tentatively TRBD1 (5 bases). This CDR3 is 14 amino acids long. The V end lost 6 bases, the J end lost 2 bases, and 13 bases lay between the germline ends. The CDR3 DNA reads as TGTGCCAGCAGCCACAGCGGGGGAAACACTGAAGCTTTCTTT. It specifies CASSHSGGNTEAFF.

This clonotype was seen repeatedly, ten times or more. This sequence joins TRBV5-4 and TRBJ1-1; the D gene is possibly TRBD1 (5 bases). The V and J ends lost 5 bases and 1 base respectively, with 15 bases between them. Germline V gene sequence: CDR1 SGHNT, CDR2 YYREEE (reference sequence). The CDR3 runs 15 residues. The CDR3 sequence: CASSLGVGRNTEAFF. CDR3 bases: TGTGCCAGCAGTCTCGGAGTGGGACGGAACACTGAAGCTTTCTTT.

This clonotype is medium-sized (0.01 to 0.1%) in the sample. The rearrangement uses TRBV5-4 and TRBJ2-3; tentatively, D is TRBD2 (6 bases). CDR3 length: 14 amino acids. Germline CDR1 and CDR2: SGHNT and YYREEE (reference sequence). Trimming pared 2 bases from V and 1 base from J, leaving 8 bases between. The CDR3 coding sequence is TGTGCCAGCAGCTTTGCTAGCGGCACAGATACGCAGTATTTT. Translation gives CASSFASGTDTQYF.

This clonotype was found many times. The chain joins TRBV12-3 or TRBV12-4 to TRBJ2-7; no clear D. The CDR3 spans 13 residues. Trimming took 7 bases from V and 3 from J, leaving 13 bases between them. The CDR3 DNA follows: TGTGCCAGCACCCCCGACCCGAACTACGAGCAGTACTTC. This sequence encodes CASTPDPNYEQYF.

This chain joins TRBV6-6 and TRBJ1-1; 9 positions agree with TRBD1. The CDR3 is made up of 14 amino acids. CDR1 is MNHNY and CDR2 is SVGAGI in the germline V gene (reference sequence). The junction had 9 bases not matched to a gene; V was cut back by 5 bases and J by 8 bases. The CDR3 here is CASSRGQGVREAFF. The CDR3 DNA sequence: TGTGCCAGCAGTAGGGGACAGGGTGTTAGAGAAGCTTTCTTT.

Comments on this clonotype: This probably arose from a read error, given a far larger clone one base away. The J gene is TRBJ2-1, the V gene TRBV5-6; D might be TRBD1 or TRBD2, each matching 6 bases. This CDR3 comprises 15 residues. CDR1 is SGHDT, CDR2 YYEEEE, per germline. The ends were cut back, 0 bases at V and 10 bases at J, with 17 bases in the middle. The CDR3 DNA is TGTGCCAGCAGCTTGGTTGGGGGGCAGGTCTACGAGCAGTTCTTC. Encoded protein: CASSLVGGQVYEQFF.

This clonotype has a count of ten or more. The V and J genes are TRBV6-6 and TRBJ2-5; no definite D call. V lost 0 bases and J lost 7, with 15 bases in between. Looked up from germline, CDR1 is MNHNY and CDR2 is SVGAGI (reference sequence). The CDR3 contains 15 residues. The CDR3, as DNA: TGTGCCAGCAGTTACTCGGACGGTGCATCCGGGACCCAGTACTTC. Protein: CASSYSDGASGTQYF.

The chain is built from TRBV20-1 and TRBJ2-1; the D gene is possibly TRBD2 (6 bases). The V gene's germline CDR1 is DFQATT and CDR2 SNEGSKA (reference sequence). Trimming took off 3 bases at V and 4 bases at J, with 7 bases between the two ends. This CDR3 region has 12 residues. CDR3 amino acids: CSASLAYNEQFF. In DNA form, the CDR3 reads TGCAGTGCTAGTCTAGCGTACAATGAGCAGTTCTTC.

This clonotype was observed many times. The chain has TRBV10-2 and TRBJ1-6; D may be TRBD1 (5 bases). Germline V gene sequence: CDR1 WSHSY, CDR2 SAAADI. This CDR3 is 18 amino acids long. V lost 0 bases to trimming and J lost 5 bases, with 17 bases between them. The CDR3 region is CASSESRVGLLNNSPLHF. CDR3 DNA sequence: TGCGCCAGCAGTGAGTCCAGGGTTGGACTCCTAAATAATTCACCCCTCCACTTT.

This clonotype was picked up many times. This chain joins TRBV20-1 and TRBJ1-2; 7 bases align to TRBD1. Germline assignment: CDR1 DFQATT and CDR2 SNEGSKA (reference sequence). This CDR3 has 13 residues. V was clipped by 1 base and J by 5 bases; unmatched bases: 4. This CDR3 reads CSARGGGRYGYTF. The DNA for the CDR3 is TGCAGTGCTAGAGGAGGGGGCCGGTATGGCTACACCTTC.

This sequence joins TRBV5-1 and TRBJ2-7, with 8 bases aligning to TRBD1. The CDR3 contains 17 residues. The V and J ends lost 2 bases and 2 bases, in that order; junction bases with no gene match: 12. Germline values: CDR1 SGHRS, CDR2 YFSETQ. The chain's CDR3 is CASSFSLIGTGTYEQYF. The CDR3 bases are TGCGCCAGCAGCTTTAGTCTAATAGGGACAGGAACCTACGAGCAGTACTTC.

As to this clonotype: This likely stems from a read error, as it lies one base from a far larger clone. This chain links TRBV11-2 with TRBJ2-1; 7 bases align to TRBD1. Germline assignment: CDR1 SGHAT and CDR2 FQNNGV. With 5 bases clipped from V and 10 bases from J, the junction kept 14 bases outside the gene matches. The CDR3 totals 15 residues. The CDR3 loop reads CASSGWDRISYEQFF. CDR3 nucleotide sequence: TGTGCCAGCAGCGGCTGGGACAGAATATCCTACGAGCAGTTCTTC. The full variable domain, completed using reference TRBV11-2 and TRBJ2-1, is EAGVAQSPRYKIIEKRQSVAFWCNPISGHATLYWYQQILGQGPKLLIQFQNNGVVDDSQLPKDRFSAERLKGVDSTLKIQPAKLEDSAVYLCASSGWDRISYEQFFGPGTRLTVL.

This chain connects TRBV9 to TRBJ2-1; D perhaps matches TRBD2 (6 bases). The V and J ends lost 0 bases and 7 bases respectively, with 14 bases between them. This CDR3 is built from 15 residues. Germline CDR1 and CDR2: SGDLS and YYNGEE. The CDR3: CASSVGTIVGNEQFF. The CDR3 nucleotides are TGTGCCAGCAGCGTAGGGACTATTGTTGGGAATGAGCAGTTCTTC.

This clonotype was seen repeatedly, ten times or more. The V gene is TRBV29-1, the J gene TRBJ2-3; unclear D gene. Germline CDR1 SQVTM, CDR2 ANQGSEA. The CDR3 loop spans 12 amino acids. The V end lost 7 bases, the J end lost 2 bases, and 10 bases lay between the germline ends. The CDR3 sequence is CSGAQTTDTQYF. The DNA for the CDR3 is TGCAGCGGGGCCCAGACCACAGATACGCAGTATTTT.

This clonotype has ten or more counts. The genes are TRBV7-9 and TRBJ2-6; 8 bases match TRBD2. Germline CDR1 reads SEHNR; CDR2 reads FQNEAQ (reference sequence). V trimming: 7 bases; J trimming: 4 bases; junction bases outside the gene matches: 12. This CDR3 contains 17 residues. The CDR3 sequence: CASTPGTRDGGANVLTF. For the CDR3, the DNA is TGTGCCAGCACTCCCGGGACTAGGGATGGGGGGGCCAACGTCCTGACTTTC.

The rearrangement links TRBV27 to TRBJ2-7, with 14 positions matching TRBD2. CDR1 and CDR2 (germline): MNHEY, SMNVEV (reference sequence). V lost 5 bases, J lost 7 bases, and 4 bases stayed unmatched. The CDR3 is 14 amino acids. DNA for the CDR3: TGTGCCAGCAGTATGGGACTAGCGGGAGATGAGCAGTACTTC. Amino acids: CASSMGLAGDEQYF.